This TCR beta chain was profiled in a study of cytomegalovirus exposure and HLA in healthy donors. Turning to the study itself: Ancestry clustering placed roughly four fifths of several hundred genotyped donors in the Caucasian-associated cluster.

The germline CDR1 and CDR2 sequences are SEHNR and FQNEAQ (reference sequence). Trimming took 8 bases from V and 13 from J; bases not matched to a gene: 12. The CDR3 has 13 residues. With 60 Vbeta and 13 Jbeta primers, the PCR was carried out. TCRdb keeps only in-frame clones here, not all; method: immunoSEQ multiplex PCR. The table shows over 150,000 clones, with roughly 80% occurring only once. Sequenced sample: PBMCs. The V gene is TRBV7-9, the J gene TRBJ2-5, with 11 nucleotides matching TRBD1. This TCR derives from a male donor in good health and CMV-seronegative. In nucleotides, the CDR3 is TGTGCCAGCGGGGATGGGACAGGGGGTTCCCGGTACTTC. Protein sequence: CASGDGTGGSRYF.